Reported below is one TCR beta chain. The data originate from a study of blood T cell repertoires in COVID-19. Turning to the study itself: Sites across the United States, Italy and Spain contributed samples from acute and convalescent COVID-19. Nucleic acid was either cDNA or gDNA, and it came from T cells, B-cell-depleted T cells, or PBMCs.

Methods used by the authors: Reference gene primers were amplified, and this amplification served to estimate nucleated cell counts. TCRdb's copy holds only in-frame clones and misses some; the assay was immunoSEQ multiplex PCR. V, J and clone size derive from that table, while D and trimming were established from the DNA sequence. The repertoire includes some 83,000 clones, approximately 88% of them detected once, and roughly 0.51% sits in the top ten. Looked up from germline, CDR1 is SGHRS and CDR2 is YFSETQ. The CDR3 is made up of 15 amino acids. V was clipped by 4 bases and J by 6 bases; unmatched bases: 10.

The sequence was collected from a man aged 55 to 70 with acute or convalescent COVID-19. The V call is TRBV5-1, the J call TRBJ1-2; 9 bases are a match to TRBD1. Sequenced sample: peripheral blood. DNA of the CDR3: TGCGCCAGCAGCGACCAGACAGGGGGGTTGGATGGCTACACCTTC. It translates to CASSDQTGGLDGYTF. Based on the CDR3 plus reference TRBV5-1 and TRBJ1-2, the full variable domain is KAGVTQTPRYLIKTRGQQVTLSCSPISGHRSVSWYQQTPGQGLQFLFEYFSETQRNKGNFPGRFSGRQFSNSRSEMNVSTLELGDSALYLCASSDQTGGLDGYTFGSGTRLTVV.